The sequence of this T cell receptor (beta chain) was determined in a study of beta chain features in type 1 diabetes. As for the study in general: Patients and healthy donors were similar in age, gender and cell yields. Study-wide results and caveats: In every one of the four CD4+ subsets, TCRB CDR3s were moderately but significantly shorter in Type 1 diabetes patients.

A note on this clone: Its antigen is unknown.

Trimming pared 1 base from V and 8 bases from J, leaving 12 bases between. The CDR3 loop spans 14 amino acids. Germline CDR1 and CDR2: LGHNA and YNFKEQ. The entirety of the isolated RNA underwent reverse transcription, so expressed TCRB transcripts were sequenced. The table came from immunoSEQ multiplex PCR; TCRdb's copy has only in-frame clones and leaves some out. The sample includes 250,000 to 300,000 clones, about 7.8% of them seen just once. This TCR came from a woman aged 18-35 years in good health. The source material was central memory CD4+ T cells from blood. The rearrangement joins TRBV4-2 to TRBJ2-1; D remains ambiguous. CDR3 in amino acids: CASSQVSEADEQFF. Written as DNA, the CDR3 is TGTGCCAGCAGCCAAGTTTCTGAGGCGGATGAGCAGTTCTTC.